A few counts support the clone carrying this T cell receptor (beta chain). Its matching antigen is unknown. V trimming: 6 bases; J trimming: 1 base; junction bases outside the gene matches: 12. Per the germline V gene, CDR1 is SGHVS and CDR2 is FQNEAQ. The length of the CDR3 is 17 residues. Using RNA template, CDR3s of TCR alpha and beta were amplified with iRepertoire arm-PCR. For one-step reverse transcription and amplification, about 90-400 ng of tissue mRNA or PBMC total RNA was used. TCRdb re-called the multiplex PCR reads with MiXCR, one entry per CDR3 protein. This table has 100,000 to 150,000 distinct CDR3 sequences, 24% appearing once. These data originate in a study of glioma-infiltrating T cells. Whole-study results and caveats: Gliomas, especially low-grade, showed above-expected tissue-blood divergence; non-neoplastic patients showed below. Tissue and blood shared very few CDR3 sequences.

The source is a human donor with low-grade glioma or glioblastoma, undergoing nonglioma brain surgery, or in good health (not recorded which). The source material was glioma tissue, nonneoplastic brain tissue, or PBMCs (not recorded which). The chain couples TRBV7-8 to TRBJ1-2; 9 bases map to TRBD1. The CDR3 DNA sequence: TGTGCCAGCAGACCACCCGGGACAGGGAATATTAACTATGGCTACACCTTC. Protein: CASRPPGTGNINYGYTF.